This T cell receptor beta chain was observed in a study of T cells in localized non-small cell lung cancer. Study conclusions and caveats: Detection in adjacent lung was observed for a median about 50 of the top 100 tumor clones. Increased T cell density in blood showed an association with longer overall survival. Compared with tumor, uninvolved adjacent lung displayed greater T cell clonality, ranking highest overall. Heterogeneity is still possible, as just one tumor region was sequenced.

This CDR3 is 12 amino acids long. The V and J ends lost 11 bases and 3 bases respectively, with 11 bases between them. Germline V CDR1 and CDR2: LNHDA, SQIVND (reference sequence). The repertoire was sequenced with immunoSEQ multiplex PCR; TCRdb's copy has only in-frame clones and lacks some. Among 52,000 or so clones listed, approximately 88% were seen once. A note on this clone: Its antigen is currently unknown.

The J gene is TRBJ1-3, the V gene TRBV19; D call uncertain. This specimen consisted of peripheral blood mononuclear cells, obtained before any cancer treatment. This receptor was identified in a man aged 40 to 70 with stage III lung adenocarcinoma. CDR3 coding DNA: TGTGCCTCCCACGGGGTTGGAAACACCATATATTTT. Amino acid sequence: CASHGVGNTIYF. The full variable domain, rest sourced from reference TRBV19 and TRBJ1-3, is DGGITQSPKYLFRKEGQNVTLSCEQNLNHDAMYWYRQDPGQGLRLIYYSQIVNDFQKGDIAEGYSVSREKKESFPLTVTSAQKNPTAFYLCASHGVGNTIYFGEGSWLTVV.